The clone carrying this T cell receptor (beta chain) was seen more than once but under ten times. The antigen is unknown. The sample is drawn from a study of T cells in Graves' hyperthyroidism and ophthalmopathy. Study-wide results and caveats: A 13 V-J model separated ophthalmopathy from stable hyperthyroidism. Most clonotypes expanded in thyroid above 0.001 were likewise present in blood.

Researchers took RNA transcripts and amplified the TCR beta CDR3 regions from them. HTBI primers were employed in a first-round RT-PCR of the TCR CDR3. A single record per CDR3 protein comes from TCRdb applying MiXCR to the multiplex PCR reads. The data contain 550,000 to 800,000 distinct CDR3 sequences, over 15% of them seen just once; the ten biggest clones take up under 9.5%. Subjects aged 18 to 65 presented with newly diagnosed hyperthyroidism of less than 2 months' duration. A patient was excluded if there was uncontrolled infection, other autoimmune disease, pregnancy or lactation. The CDR3 is 16 amino acids. The germline gives CDR1 DFQATT, CDR2 SNEGSKA (reference sequence). V gave up 4 bases and J gave up 5 bases, with 20 bases separating them.

This chain joins TRBV20-1 and TRBJ1-4; no definite D call. Sequenced sample: blood. The clonotype comes from a man aged 18 to 29 with Graves' hyperthyroidism. The CDR3 loop is CSATPPLGPLNEKLFF. The CDR3 DNA follows: TGCAGTGCTACTCCCCCTCTAGGACCGTTGAATGAAAAACTGTTTTTT.